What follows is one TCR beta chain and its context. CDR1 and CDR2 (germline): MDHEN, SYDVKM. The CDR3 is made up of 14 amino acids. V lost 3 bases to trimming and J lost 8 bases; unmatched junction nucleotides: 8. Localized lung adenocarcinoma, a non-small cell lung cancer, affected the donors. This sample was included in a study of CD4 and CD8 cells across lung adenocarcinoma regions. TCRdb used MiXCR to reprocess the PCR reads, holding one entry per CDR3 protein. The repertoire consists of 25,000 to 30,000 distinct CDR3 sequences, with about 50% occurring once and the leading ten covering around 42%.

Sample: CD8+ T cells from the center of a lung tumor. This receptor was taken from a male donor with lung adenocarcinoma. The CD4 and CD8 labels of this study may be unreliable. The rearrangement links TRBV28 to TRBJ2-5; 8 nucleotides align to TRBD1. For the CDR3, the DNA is TGTGCCAGCAGTTTGACAGGGGCCCAAAACACCCAGTACTTC. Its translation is CASSLTGAQNTQYF.